Below are 5 T cell receptor beta chains sequenced from a single sample in a study of memory CD4+ T cells and cytomegalovirus serostatus. The sort gate was single viable CD3+CD4+CD8-CD45RO+ cells for memory CD4+ T cells. The repertoire was sequenced with immunoSEQ multiplex PCR; TCRdb's copy has only in-frame clones and lacks some. In the table there are some 48,000 clones, around four fifths of which are singletons. The sample was memory CD4+ T cells from blood. The source is an adult in good health and CMV-seronegative.

The rearrangement joins TRBV6-6 to TRBJ2-1; 8 bases are shared with TRBD2. Germline loops: CDR1 MNHNY, CDR2 SVGAGI (reference sequence). V trimming: 5 bases; J trimming: 9 bases; junction bases outside the gene matches: 9. This CDR3 has 14 residues. CDR3 sequence: CASSDVTSAGEQFF. The DNA for the CDR3 is TGTGCCAGCAGTGATGTGACTAGCGCTGGTGAGCAGTTCTTC.

As regards this clone: Relative to the germline gene, one junction end is altered; a read error may explain this. This chain joins TRBV10-1 and TRBJ2-1, with 7 positions matching TRBD2. CDR3 length equals 12 residues. Germline values: CDR1 WNHNN, CDR2 SYGVQD (reference sequence). Here the CDR3 DNA reads TGCGCCAGCAGTGAGTCCAGCGGGGAAAAGGTCTTC. Its translation is CASSESSGEKVF.

V usage is TRBV11-3 and J usage is TRBJ2-1; 9 nucleotides align to TRBD2. This CDR3 has 14 residues. J was trimmed by 8 bases and V by 5 bases; bases with no gene match: 7. Germline CDR1 SGHNT, CDR2 YENEEA. The DNA of the CDR3 is TGTGCCAGCAGCGCCCTAGCGGGATCCCATGAGCAGTTCTTC. It translates to CASSALAGSHEQFF.

The chain couples TRBV28 to TRBJ2-6; TRBD1 is a possible D gene (5 bases). V lost 6 bases and J 0 bases, leaving 15 bases between the germline ends. The germline V gene has CDR1 MDHEN and CDR2 SYDVKM. The CDR3 loop spans 17 amino acids. The CDR3 region is CASSQDRGFSGANVLTF. The CDR3 region has the DNA TGTGCCAGCAGCCAAGACAGAGGATTCTCTGGGGCCAACGTCCTGACTTTC.

The chain links TRBV27 to TRBJ1-5, with D uncertain. V dropped 4 bases and J dropped 0 bases, with 7 bases sitting between them. CDR3 length: 14 amino acids. Germline loops: CDR1 MNHEY, CDR2 SMNVEV (reference sequence). The CDR3 reads CASSSLYSNQPQHF. CDR3 DNA: TGTGCCAGCAGTTCCCTTTATAGCAATCAGCCCCAGCATTTT.